This T cell receptor (beta chain) was sequenced in a study of T cell repertoires in cytomegalovirus infection. Across the whole study: TCR beta signatures that were public indicated CMV infection and matching HLA type.

In the case of this clonotype: Its cognate antigen is unknown.

Study-level findings and limits: Public TCR beta family frequency separated CMV-and-HLA carriers, including in an independent cohort. It was HLA-C-restricted CMV-specific TCR beta clonotypes that dominated the response ex vivo.

CDR1 and CDR2 (germline): LNHNV, YYDKDF (reference sequence). The V and J ends lost 4 bases and 10 bases, in that order; junction bases with no gene match: 6. CDR3 size: 14 residues. In TCRdb, the reads were re-called with MiXCR into one record per CDR3 protein. The top ten hold 14% of the sample, which has around 260,000 distinct CDR3 sequences, 20% to 30% seen once. The sequence was obtained from a human donor in good health (CMV status not recorded). Some clones in this sample may be carry-over from other donors' samples. Sequencing was performed on PBMCs. The chain recombines TRBV15 with TRBJ1-4; 10 bases are a match to TRBD1. This chain's CDR3 is CATSTAGTGVKLFF. DNA of the CDR3: TGTGCCACCAGCACAGCCGGGACAGGGGTAAAACTGTTTTTT. Full variable domain (remainder filled in from reference TRBV15 and TRBJ1-4): DAMVIQNPRYQVTQFGKPVTLSCSQTLNHNVMYWYQQKSSQAPKLLFHYYDKDFNNEADTPDNFQSRRPNTSFCFLDIRSPGLGDTAMYLCATSTAGTGVKLFFGSGTQLSVL.